These 9 T cell receptor beta chains originate from one sample sequenced in a study of Ad26.COV2.S vaccination and SARS-CoV-2 variants. Treatment specified: around 19 received Ad26.COV2.S at low or high dose, single or two shots; roughly five received placebo; per-sample allocation not given. Day 63 after the first vaccine or placebo injection was the time point for sampling. TCRdb keeps only in-frame clones here, not all; method: immunoSEQ multiplex PCR. The table lists 350,000 to 600,000 clones, roughly nine tenths of them singletons, with 1.5% to 2% in the top ten. Sequenced here: peripheral blood, sampled in a trial of Ad26.COV2.S vaccine versus placebo. All receptors derive from a person aged 18-60 years who received the Ad26.COV2.S COVID-19 vaccine or a placebo.

The chain recombines TRBV27 with TRBJ1-1; D gene ambiguous. Germline lookup yields CDR1 MNHEY and CDR2 SMNVEV (reference sequence). V gave up 2 bases and J gave up 4 bases, with 11 bases separating them. The CDR3 has 14 residues. Here the CDR3 reads CASSLNRLGTEAFF. DNA for the CDR3: TGTGCCAGCAGTTTAAATCGGTTGGGCACTGAAGCTTTCTTT.

V is TRBV5-5 and J is TRBJ2-3; 9 bases agree with TRBD2. The CDR3 contains 16 residues. The ends lost 2 bases at V and 6 bases at J; junction bases unmatched: 10. CDR1 and CDR2 (germline): SGHKS, YYEKEE (reference sequence). In DNA form, the CDR3 reads TGTGCCAGCAGCTTTACTGTGTCTAGCGGGACTGATACGCAGTATTTT. Its protein is CASSFTVSSGTDTQYF.

The chain employs TRBV28 and TRBJ1-4, with D hard to call. V was shortened by 5 bases and J by 3 bases, with 13 bases between the two germline ends. The germline gives CDR1 MDHEN, CDR2 SYDVKM. This CDR3 is built from 15 residues. The CDR3 protein is CASSARESANEKLFF. In nucleotides, the CDR3 is TGTGCCAGCAGTGCACGGGAATCCGCTAATGAAAAACTGTTTTTT.

The V call is TRBV4-2, the J call TRBJ1-6; perhaps TRBD1 as D (6 bases). The CDR3 has 14 amino acids. The V end was cut by 6 bases, the J end by 5 bases, with 11 bases between. The germline V gene encodes CDR1 LGHNA and CDR2 YNFKEQ. The CDR3 loop reads CASRKDSDNSPLHF. As DNA, the CDR3 is TGTGCCAGCAGAAAGGACAGCGATAATTCACCCCTCCACTTT.

V is TRBV5-1 and J is TRBJ2-1; D is perhaps TRBD1 or TRBD2 (5 bases each). Trimming took off 5 bases at V and 12 bases at J, with 24 bases between the two ends. This CDR3 region has 15 residues. Germline values: CDR1 SGHRS, CDR2 YFSETQ. CDR3 DNA: TGCGCCAGCAGTTGGGACCCTCAAATTTCCCCCGGGCAGTTCTTC. Protein product: CASSWDPQISPGQFF. The whole variable domain, remainder taken from reference TRBV5-1 and TRBJ2-1, is KAGVTQTPRYLIKTRGQQVTLSCSPISGHRSVSWYQQTPGQGLQFLFEYFSETQRNKGNFPGRFSGRQFSNSRSEMNVSTLELGDSALYLCASSWDPQISPGQFFGPGTRLTVL.

The CDR3 loop reads CASKTGTSTGTQYF. CDR3 bases: TGTGCCAGCAAAACCGGGACCAGCACAGGGACCCAGTACTTC. The chain employs TRBV13 and TRBJ2-5, with D perhaps matching TRBD1 or TRBD2 (5 bases each). Germline V CDR1 and CDR2: PRHDT, FYEKMQ (reference sequence). The V end was cut by 7 bases, the J end by 7 bases, with 19 bases between. The CDR3 runs 14 residues.

The V gene is TRBV18, the J gene TRBJ2-1; possible D gene TRBD2, 6 bases. The V gene lost 0 bases and the J gene lost 9 bases, with 15 bases spanning the gap. The V gene's germline CDR1 is KGHSH and CDR2 LQKENI. The CDR3 consists of 15 residues. The CDR3 sequence: CASSPPVTSGFEQFF. The CDR3, as DNA: TGTGCCAGCTCACCACCGGTGACTAGTGGCTTTGAGCAGTTCTTC. Full variable domain (outside the CDR3, taken from reference TRBV18 and TRBJ2-1): NAGVMQNPRHLVRRRGQEARLRCSPMKGHSHVYWYRQLPEEGLKFMVYLQKENIIDESGMPKERFSAEFPKEGPSILRIQQVVRGDSAAYFCASSPPVTSGFEQFFGPGTRLTVL.

The rearrangement joins TRBV28 to TRBJ2-6, with TRBD2 as a possible D gene (5 bases). The CDR3 loop spans 15 amino acids. Germline values: CDR1 MDHEN, CDR2 SYDVKM. V lost 8 bases and J 0 bases, leaving 11 bases between the germline ends. DNA of the CDR3: TGTGCCAGCCTGAGCGGAACCTCTGGGGCCAACGTCCTGACTTTC. Encoded protein: CASLSGTSGANVLTF.

The chain links TRBV28 to TRBJ1-1; possible D gene TRBD1, 5 bases. Germline V CDR1 and CDR2: MDHEN, SYDVKM. V gave up 6 bases and J gave up 1 base, with 15 bases separating them. The CDR3 runs to 15 residues. Written as DNA, the CDR3 is TGTGCCAGCAGAAGCCCGGGACGGACGAACACTGAAGCTTTCTTT. Protein product: CASRSPGRTNTEAFF.